This entry describes one T cell receptor beta chain. The sample belongs to a study of blood T cell repertoires in COVID-19. Study at large: COVID-19 samples from acute and convalescent phases originated in the United States, Italy and Spain. PBMCs, B-cell-depleted T cells, or T cells were the source of the cDNA or gDNA that made up the material.

In germline, CDR1 is MNHEY, CDR2 SVGAGI. CDR3 size: 14 residues. V shed 7 bases and J 8 bases; nucleotides not matched to a gene: 9. As originally analysed: Reference gene primer amplification in the assay estimated nucleated cell counts. Using immunoSEQ multiplex PCR, the repertoire was profiled, and TCRdb retains in-frame clones only, with some absent. V, J and clone size derive from that table, while D and trimming were established from the DNA sequence. The data show fewer than 250,000 clones, with around 85% seen just once and over 5.5% held by the top ten. The rearrangement joins TRBV6-5 to TRBJ2-1; 9 bases fit TRBD2. This sequence originates from a woman aged 55-69 years with active or convalescent COVID-19. The specimen sequenced was peripheral blood. In DNA form, the CDR3 reads TGTGCCAGCATCGGGACTAGCTCTTCCCATGAGCAGTTCTTC. It encodes CASIGTSSSHEQFF.